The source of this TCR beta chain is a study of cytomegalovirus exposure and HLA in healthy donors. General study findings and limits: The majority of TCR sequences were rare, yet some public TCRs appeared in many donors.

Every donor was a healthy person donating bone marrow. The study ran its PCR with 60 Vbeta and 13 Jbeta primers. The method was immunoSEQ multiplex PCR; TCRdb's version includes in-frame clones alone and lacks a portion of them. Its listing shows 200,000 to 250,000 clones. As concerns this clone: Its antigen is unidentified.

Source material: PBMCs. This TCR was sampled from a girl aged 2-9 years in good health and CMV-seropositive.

CDR3 amino acids: CASSLGQGSYNEQFF. In nucleotides, the CDR3 is TGTGCCAGCAGCTTGGGACAGGGGAGTTACAATGAGCAGTTCTTC. V usage is TRBV11-2 and J usage is TRBJ2-1; 10 bases match TRBD1. With V trimmed by 3 bases and J by 4 bases, 3 bases remained unmatched. The CDR3 runs 15 residues. Germline loops: CDR1 SGHAT, CDR2 FQNNGV.